A single sample is the source of the 20 T cell receptor beta chains below, sequenced in a study of lymphopenia after photon versus proton radiotherapy. Measured with immunoSEQ multiplex PCR; TCRdb has only the in-frame clones, and not every one. Of more than 9,500 clones detected, less than 90% appear once; the ten largest clones hold 3.5%. The sample consisted of peripheral blood, taken from a patient treated with photon-based radiotherapy. The source of these receptors is a man in his sixties with pancreatic cancer.

This clone came up once. J is TRBJ2-1 and V is TRBV19; the D call may be TRBD1 or TRBD2 (5 bases each). CDR1 is LNHDA, CDR2 SQIVND, per germline (reference sequence). The CDR3 runs 12 residues. With 6 bases removed from V and 7 bases from J, the gap between germline ends came to 10 bases. The CDR3 DNA follows: TGTGCCAGTAGGCGAGGGGCGAATGAGCAGTTCTTC. As protein: CASRRGANEQFF.

This clone was detected only once. V usage is TRBV19 and J usage is TRBJ1-4; 9 nucleotides agree with TRBD1. Per the germline V gene, CDR1 is LNHDA and CDR2 is SQIVND (reference sequence). V trimming: 5 bases; J trimming: 8 bases; junction bases outside the gene matches: 6. This CDR3 region has 14 residues. The CDR3 DNA reads as TGTGCCAGTAGTCCTGGGACAGGGAGAGAAAAACTGTTTTTT. Encoded protein: CASSPGTGREKLFF.

The V gene is TRBV14, the J gene TRBJ1-1; the D gene is possibly TRBD1 (5 bases). The CDR3 sequence is 14 residues long. Deletions cut 1 base from V and 4 bases from J, with 10 bases between. CDR1 SGHDN and CDR2 FVKESK come from the germline V gene. The CDR3 reads CASSQAGRATEAFF. CDR3 coding DNA: TGTGCCAGCAGCCAAGCGGGCAGGGCCACTGAAGCTTTCTTT.

The rearrangement links TRBV29-1 to TRBJ1-2; possibly TRBD1 for D (5 bases). In germline, CDR1 is SQVTM, CDR2 ANQGSEA. Trimming stripped 4 bases from V and 3 bases from J, with 18 bases between. This CDR3 is 15 amino acids long. DNA of the CDR3: TGCAGCGTTGTGAGACGGACCGGGGGGGACTATGGCTACACCTTC. It is translated as CSVVRRTGGDYGYTF.

The chain recombines TRBV7-9 with TRBJ2-5; D possibly corresponds to TRBD1 (5 bases). The CDR3 spans 14 residues. Germline values: CDR1 SEHNR, CDR2 FQNEAQ (reference sequence). V gave up 6 bases and J gave up 0 bases, with 11 bases separating them. The CDR3: CASRMTAYQETQYF. CDR3 bases: TGTGCCAGCAGAATGACAGCGTACCAAGAGACCCAGTACTTC.

This clone has a single count. CDR3 loop: CASSLLGGDEKLFF. The DNA for the CDR3 is TGTGCCAGCAGTTTATTAGGCGGAGATGAAAAACTGTTTTTT. The V call is TRBV27, the J call TRBJ1-4; D is uncertain. From germline, CDR1 is MNHEY and CDR2 SMNVEV (reference sequence). Trimming removed 1 base from V and 6 bases from J, with 9 bases in between. This CDR3 contains 14 residues.

This chain uses TRBV11-1 with TRBJ2-1, with 7 bases identical to TRBD1. The CDR3 has 16 amino acids. Germline CDR1 reads SGHAT; CDR2 reads FQDESV (reference sequence). Trimming took 4 bases from V and 3 from J; bases not matched to a gene: 9. The CDR3 is CASSSQGKVGYNEQFF. Written as DNA, the CDR3 is TGTGCCAGCAGCTCACAGGGGAAGGTCGGCTACAATGAGCAGTTCTTC.

A single count supports this clone. J is TRBJ2-5 and V is TRBV28; 9 bases align to TRBD2. The germline gives CDR1 MDHEN, CDR2 SYDVKM. CDR3 length: 15 amino acids. V was pared by 2 bases and J by 5 bases, with 6 bases of the junction left unmatched. The CDR3 sequence: CASSLAGGQSETQYF. CDR3 DNA sequence: TGTGCCAGCAGTTTAGCGGGGGGGCAGTCGGAGACCCAGTACTTC.

The chain has TRBV5-1 and TRBJ1-4; D call uncertain. Trimming stripped 1 base from V and 4 bases from J, with 20 bases between. This CDR3 spans 18 amino acids. Looked up from germline, CDR1 is SGHRS and CDR2 is YFSETQ. The CDR3 nucleotides are TGCGCCAGCAGCTTGACTGGGCCCGGGGTACTTCTTAATGAAAAACTGTTTTTT. Protein: CASSLTGPGVLLNEKLFF.

This chain links TRBV7-9 with TRBJ1-4; a possible D gene is TRBD1 (6 bases). The CDR3 has 15 residues. Germline CDR1 is SEHNR and CDR2 is FQNEAQ (reference sequence). The V end lost 5 bases, the J end lost 8 bases, and 18 bases lay between the germline ends. The CDR3 nucleotides are TGTGCCAGCAGCCCTCACAGGGCGCTTGGGGAAAAACTGTTTTTT. Its protein product is CASSPHRALGEKLFF.

With regard to this clone: Compared with germline, one end of the junction differs, possibly owing to a read error. The chain uses TRBV19 and TRBJ2-3; weak D call: TRBD2 (6 bases). The CDR3 contains 15 residues. Germline lookup yields CDR1 LNHDA and CDR2 SQIVND (reference sequence). CDR3 in DNA: TGTGCCAGTAGTTTACGGGGGATAAGCATAGATACGCAGTATTTT. Its translation: CASSLRGISIDTQYF. Full variable domain (remainder filled in from reference TRBV19 and TRBJ2-3): DGGITQSPKYLFRKEGQNVTLSCEQNLNHDAMYWYRQDPGQGLRLIYYSQIVNDFQKGDIAEGYSVSREKKESFPLTVTSAQKNPTAFYLCASSLRGISIDTQYFGPGTRLTVL.

The rearrangement joins TRBV18 to TRBJ1-1, with 9 nucleotides matching TRBD1. Germline CDR1 KGHSH, CDR2 LQKENI. Germline trimming cut 4 bases from V and 1 base from J; bases unmatched to any gene: 13. The CDR3 runs 18 residues. CDR3 amino acids: CASSRFPGQGGGNTEAFF. The CDR3 DNA is TGTGCCAGCTCACGGTTCCCGGGACAGGGTGGTGGGAACACTGAAGCTTTCTTT.

The genes are TRBV5-1 and TRBJ2-3; 9 bases align to TRBD1. Germline trimming cut 4 bases from V and 2 bases from J; bases unmatched to any gene: 5. In germline, CDR1 is SGHRS, CDR2 YFSETQ. The CDR3 has 15 residues. The CDR3 region has the DNA TGCGCCAGCAGCGCGGACAGGGGCGACACAGATACGCAGTATTTT. Translating it yields CASSADRGDTDTQYF.

The chain uses TRBV4-2 and TRBJ2-5, with D perhaps TRBD2 (6 bases). The tail of the sequence fits TRBJ2-7 better, so the J call may be wrong. Germline V CDR1 and CDR2: LGHNA, YNFKEQ. CDR3 size: 14 residues. The CDR3 region is CASSQEGSGYEQYF. CDR3 DNA sequence: TGTGCCAGCAGCCAAGAGGGGAGCGGGTACGAGCAGTACTTC.

This chain uses TRBV6-6 with TRBJ2-4, with TRBD1 identical over 8 bases. Germline loops: CDR1 MNHNY, CDR2 SVGAGI (reference sequence). The CDR3 runs 16 residues. V was clipped by 6 bases and J by 0 bases; unmatched bases: 7. CDR3 protein: CASRRDRTLAKNIQYF. The CDR3 DNA is TGTGCCAGCAGACGGGACAGGACTCTAGCCAAAAACATTCAGTACTTC.

This clone was observed once. The rearrangement links TRBV10-3 to TRBJ2-3, with 9 bases identical to TRBD2. The V and J ends lost 11 bases and 4 bases, in that order; junction bases with no gene match: 13. The germline V gene encodes CDR1 ENHRY and CDR2 SYGVKD. CDR3 size: 15 residues. CDR3 nucleotide sequence: TGTGCCCCCGGCGGGGGGGCGGTCTTCGCAGATACGCAGTATTTT. Translation: CAPGGGAVFADTQYF.

The chain combines TRBV18 with TRBJ2-2; the D gene is possibly TRBD1 (6 bases). Germline CDR1 KGHSH, CDR2 LQKENI. Trimming cost V 5 bases and J 0 bases, with 7 bases left between them. The length of the CDR3 is 14 residues. The CDR3 region has the DNA TGTGCCAGCTCAGACAGGACGAACACCGGGGAGCTGTTTTTT. This encodes CASSDRTNTGELFF.

This chain links TRBV7-9 with TRBJ1-2; TRBD1 matches 8 bases. The CDR3 spans 14 residues. V gave up 5 bases and J gave up 4 bases; unmatched junction bases: 6. In germline, CDR1 is SEHNR, CDR2 FQNEAQ (reference sequence). The CDR3 DNA sequence: TGTGCCAGCAGCGGGCGGACAGGGAGCTATGGCTACACCTTC. Translation gives CASSGRTGSYGYTF.

J is TRBJ1-2 and V is TRBV29-1; TRBD1 matches 7 bases. The CDR3 consists of 13 residues. The germline gives CDR1 SQVTM, CDR2 ANQGSEA. Germline trimming cut 6 bases from V and 8 bases from J; bases unmatched to any gene: 12. The CDR3, as DNA: TGCAGCGTGCACGAACACCCAGGGGGGGGCTACACCTTC. Protein: CSVHEHPGGGYTF.

This clone was detected only once. The chain is built from TRBV9 and TRBJ1-1; no clear D. Trimming took 1 base from V and 2 from J, leaving 9 bases between them. Germline CDR1 is SGDLS and CDR2 is YYNGEE. The length of the CDR3 is 14 residues. The CDR3 DNA is TGTGCCAGCAGCGTAACGACCGAAAACACTGAAGCTTTCTTT. As protein: CASSVTTENTEAFF.